This TCR beta chain was obtained from a study of T cell responses to AZD1222 COVID-19 vaccine. Turning to this clone: Its target is unknown.

The CDR3 loop spans 13 amino acids. From germline, CDR1 is MNHEY and CDR2 SVGEGT. The V gene lost 2 bases and the J gene lost 3 bases, with 6 bases spanning the gap. Study-level points and caveats: A mostly white British donor set with more females was recruited, and clonal diversity was possibly underestimated.

TCRdb keeps only in-frame clones here, not all; method: immunoSEQ multiplex PCR. The sample consists of some 170,000 clones, 85% to 90% of them appearing once. The sequences come from peripheral blood, collected 28 days after the second dose of the MenACWY control vaccine. The rearrangement uses TRBV6-2 or TRBV6-3 and TRBJ2-3; D is unclear. This clonotype was sampled from an adult who received the MenACWY meningococcal vaccine as a control. The CDR3 protein is CASSYASTDTQYF. CDR3 bases: TGTGCCAGCAGTTACGCATCGACAGATACGCAGTATTTT.